A selection of T cell receptor beta chains follows, all from one sample in a study of cytomegalovirus exposure and HLA in healthy donors. The repertoire was sequenced with immunoSEQ multiplex PCR; TCRdb's copy has only in-frame clones and lacks some. The table lists about 98,000 clones, under 75% of them singletons. Sample: PBMCs. The receptors here all came from a female donor in good health and CMV-seronegative. CDR3s include the opening cysteine and the closing phenylalanine or tryptophan. D genes are given only for firm matches. Not all rows give a size; the values are once, few, many and, for expanded clones, a class.

>NA|NA|TRBV5-4|TRBJ2-5
TGTGCCAGCAGCTCATGGACAGCCGGATTTTCGACCCAGTACTTC
CASSSWTAGFSTQYF
>NA|NA|TRBV27|TRBJ1-5
TGTGCCAGCAGTTCTATGGGGGCGGAGCCCCAGCATTTT
CASSSMGAEPQHF
>NA|TRBD2|TRBV4-1|TRBJ2-7
TGCGCCAGCAGCCAAGAGGGACTAGCCCCTGGGGAGCAGTACTTC
CASSQEGLAPGEQYF
>once|NA|TRBV12-2|TRBJ1-1
TGTGCAAGTCGCTTAGACCGGGGGGCGAACACTGAAGCTTTCTTT
CASRLDRGANTEAFF
>NA|NA|TRBV7-6|TRBJ1-2
TGTGCCAGCAGCGTAGGGCGACAGGTATCGGGCTATGGCTACACCTTC
CASSVGRQVSGYGYTF
>few|NA|TRBV30|TRBJ1-1
TGTGCCTGGAGTGTGGAGAGAAACACTGAAGCTTTCTTT
CAWSVERNTEAFF
>once|TRBD2|TRBV2|TRBJ2-3
TGTGCCAGCATTGAGGGCCGGACTAGCGGGAGCACAGATACGCAGTATTTT
CASIEGRTSGSTDTQYF
>NA|TRBD1|TRBV12-5|TRBJ2-3
TGTGCTAGTGCCGAATCCGGGACAGGGACCGCAGATACGCAGTATTTT
CASAESGTGTADTQYF
>few|TRBD2|TRBV7-2|TRBJ2-7
TGTGCCAGCAGCTTCGAGGGAACTAGCGGGGGATACGAGCAGTACTTC
CASSFEGTSGGYEQYF
>NA|TRBD1|TRBV30|TRBJ1-1
TGTGCCTGGGCGGACAGGGTGAACACTGAAGCTTTCTTT
CAWADRVNTEAFF
>NA|TRBD1|TRBV2|TRBJ2-1
TGTGCCAGCAGTTCAGGGGGCTTGGGTGAGTTCTTC
CASSSGGLGEFF
>NA|NA|TRBV27|TRBJ1-3
TGTGCCAGCAGTTTATTGGGTTCTACAGGGCTAACAGGAAACACCATATATTTT
CASSLLGSTGLTGNTIYF
>NA|NA|TRBV11-2|TRBJ2-1
TGTGCCAGCAGCTTAGATCCGGCGGCCTACAATGAGCAGTTCTTC
CASSLDPAAYNEQFF
>NA|NA|TRBV9|TRBJ1-3
TGTGCCAGCAGCGTAGAAGATATTAGAGGAAACACCATATATTTT
CASSVEDIRGNTIYF
>NA|NA|TRBV11-2|TRBJ2-1
TGTGCCAGACCAGGGGTTCTCTACAATGAGCAGTTCTTC
CARPGVLYNEQFF
>NA|TRBD1|TRBV27|TRBJ2-7
TGTGCCAGCAGTTATGGGACAGGTAGCTCCTACGAGCAGTACTTC
CASSYGTGSSYEQYF
>NA|TRBD1|TRBV27|TRBJ1-1
TGTGCCAGCAGCTCCGGAGGGACAGAACACATAGGGACTTTCTTT
CASSSGGTEHIGTFF
>NA|NA|TRBV10-2|TRBJ1-2
TGCGCCAGCAAGGGTCCCAGACAGGAGGCAACCTACACCTTC
CASKGPRQEATYTF